What follows are 10 T cell receptor beta chains derived from one specimen sequenced in a study of T cells in Graves' hyperthyroidism and ophthalmopathy. Amplified regions were TCR beta CDR3 sequences from RNA transcripts. TCR CDR3 regions were first amplified by RT-PCR with HTBI primers. TCRdb called the multiplex PCR reads again in MiXCR, with one record for every CDR3 protein. The data contain 200,000 to 250,000 distinct CDR3 sequences, approximately 17% of them singletons. Input material: blood. These receptors were taken from a man between 45 and 60 years old with Graves' hyperthyroidism.

A few counts support this clonotype. The chain employs TRBV24-1 and TRBJ2-1, with TRBD2 matching 12 bases. The junction had 9 bases not matched to a gene; V was cut back by 5 bases and J by 8 bases. Germline CDR1 KGHDR, CDR2 SFDVKD. The CDR3 sequence is 16 residues long. The CDR3 is CATSALAGGGADEQFF. CDR3 in DNA: TGTGCCACCAGTGCTCTAGCGGGAGGGGGTGCCGATGAGCAGTTCTTC.

The chain couples TRBV20-1 to TRBJ1-6; D is undetermined. The V end lost 1 base, the J end lost 5 bases, and 12 bases lay between the germline ends. CDR1 and CDR2 (germline): DFQATT, SNEGSKA (reference sequence). CDR3 length equals 15 residues. CDR3 nucleotides: TGCAGTGCTAGAGCGAAGGCAGTCAATAATTCACCCCTCCACTTT. This sequence encodes CSARAKAVNNSPLHF.

This clonotype has ten or more counts. V gene TRBV7-2 combines with J gene TRBJ2-4; 7 positions match TRBD1. The trim removed 2 bases at V and 9 bases at J, leaving 4 bases unmatched. Germline V lookup: CDR1 SGHTA, CDR2 FQGNSA. This CDR3 spans 13 amino acids. The CDR3 sequence: CASSLQQGTIQYF. In DNA, the CDR3 is TGTGCCAGCAGCTTACAACAGGGGACCATTCAGTACTTC.

The V call is TRBV4-1, the J call TRBJ1-3; D gene unclear. The CDR3 covers 16 residues. CDR1 and CDR2 (germline): MGHRA, YSYEKL. Trimming left V 1 base short and J 1 base short, with 11 bases between. CDR3 coding DNA: TGCGCCAGCAGCCAAGGAGAGGGTGGATCTGGAAACACCATATATTTT. This encodes CASSQGEGGSGNTIYF.

This clonotype was counted many times. The chain uses TRBV5-1 and TRBJ2-7, with D perhaps matching TRBD1 or TRBD2 (5 bases each). V lost 3 bases to trimming and J lost 2 bases, with 15 bases between them. Germline CDR1 reads SGHRS; CDR2 reads YFSETQ. This CDR3 region has 15 residues. The CDR3 region has the DNA TGCGCCAGCAGCTCGGGACCCTCCGGACCCTACGAGCAGTACTTC. Its protein product is CASSSGPSGPYEQYF.

The chain employs TRBV7-9 and TRBJ2-1, with TRBD2 identical over 7 bases. The CDR3 is 15 residues long. CDR1 is SEHNR and CDR2 is FQNEAQ in the germline V gene (reference sequence). V dropped 1 base and J dropped 6; count of bases not matched to a gene: 6. The CDR3 region is CASSLVRERPNEQFF. CDR3 in DNA: TGTGCCAGCAGCTTAGTGCGGGAGAGGCCCAATGAGCAGTTCTTC.

Ten or more counts support this clonotype. The rearrangement links TRBV5-1 to TRBJ2-7; D perhaps matches TRBD2 (6 bases). Germline-derived CDR1 and CDR2 are SGHRS and YFSETQ. The CDR3 contains 12 residues. The ends were cut back, 4 bases at V and 5 bases at J, with 10 bases in the middle. CDR3 in amino acids: CASSPPGDEQYF. CDR3 coding DNA: TGCGCCAGCAGCCCGCCGGGAGACGAGCAGTACTTC.

At least ten counts were recorded for this clonotype. The J gene is TRBJ1-1, the V gene TRBV3-2. TRBV3-2 is a recognized pseudogene. The CDR3 is made up of 14 amino acids. The CDR3 bases are TGTGCCAGCAGCCAGCCCAGGATGAACACTGAAGCTTTCTTT. Translating gives CASSQPRMNTEAFF.

This clonotype was found many times. V usage is TRBV7-2 and J usage is TRBJ1-3, with D possibly being TRBD1 (6 bases). V shed 5 bases and J shed 4 bases, with 18 bases lying between them. This CDR3 region has 16 residues. Looked up from germline, CDR1 is SGHTA and CDR2 is FQGNSA. This chain's CDR3 is CASSVSWGAGGNTIYF. CDR3 DNA sequence: TGTGCCAGCAGCGTCAGTTGGGGGGCTGGAGGAAACACCATATATTTT.

This clonotype was observed at least ten times. The chain combines TRBV7-9 with TRBJ2-3; a weak D match, TRBD2 (7 bases). This CDR3 region has 16 residues. The ends were cut back, 5 bases at V and 2 bases at J, with 17 bases in the middle. Looked up from germline, CDR1 is SEHNR and CDR2 is FQNEAQ (reference sequence). The DNA for the CDR3 is TGTGCCAGCAGCCCTTGGGGCGGGGGCTTCACAGATACGCAGTATTTT. This sequence encodes CASSPWGGGFTDTQYF.